The 11 T cell receptor beta chains below were found in one sample sequenced in a study of brain T cells in children with intractable seizures (dated by TCRdb to 2020 to 2022). Library method: the immunoSEQ multiplex PCR assay. What TCRdb holds here is the immuneACCESS table cut down to in-frame rearrangements. Part of the clones is not present; checked against another copy, under half of the missing clones reflect an unresolved V gene, and the others are unexplained. The table for this sample lists around 100,000 clones; roughly 92% of them were counted only once. Around 4.1% of the sample rests with the top ten. This sample's time point label indicates: resected brain tissue, or blood drawn just prior to surgery. Material: peripheral blood, obtained at surgery. Source of these receptors: a boy in the first two years of life with hemimegalencephaly and intractable seizures.

This clone was observed once. This chain joins TRBV29-1 and TRBJ2-3; 10 bases align to TRBD1. V shed 2 bases and J 4 bases; nucleotides not matched to a gene: 9. CDR3 length: 16 residues. Germline CDR1 and CDR2: SQVTM and ANQGSEA. This CDR3 is CSVERAGTGAPDTQYF. Written as DNA, the CDR3 is TGCAGCGTTGAAAGAGCAGGGACAGGGGCCCCAGATACGCAGTATTTT.

This chain joins TRBV10-3 and TRBJ2-7; D is unresolved. Trimming left V 0 bases short and J 6 bases short, with 12 bases between. The CDR3 runs 14 residues. Germline CDR1 and CDR2: ENHRY and SYGVKD. The CDR3 protein is CAISESGPSGEQYF. CDR3 nucleotide sequence: TGTGCCATCAGTGAGTCAGGCCCCTCGGGCGAGCAGTACTTC.

The CDR3 loop reads CASSQEGALQETQYF. Here the CDR3 DNA reads TGTGCCAGCAGCCAAGAAGGCGCTCTACAAGAGACCCAGTACTTC. The V call is TRBV3-1 (or the pseudogene TRBV3-2), the J call TRBJ2-5; D uncertain. Germline CDR1 LGHDT, CDR2 YNNKEL (reference sequence). CDR3 length: 15 amino acids. Trimming removed 0 bases from V and 2 bases from J, with 10 bases in between.

The rearrangement joins TRBV19 to TRBJ2-4, with a weak D call TRBD2 (6 bases). Germline CDR1 LNHDA, CDR2 SQIVND (reference sequence). V was trimmed by 8 bases and J by 0 bases, leaving 11 bases between them. This CDR3 is built from 14 residues. The CDR3: CASQEGVAKNIQYF. CDR3 sequence (DNA): TGTGCCAGTCAGGAGGGTGTAGCCAAAAACATTCAGTACTTC.

CDR3 nucleotide sequence: TGCAGCGTTGGGGAACATAGCAATCAGCCCCAGCATTTT. Protein sequence: CSVGEHSNQPQHF. J is TRBJ1-5 and V is TRBV29-1; unclear D gene. Looked up from germline, CDR1 is SQVTM and CDR2 is ANQGSEA. V lost 4 bases and J 0 bases, leaving 7 bases between the germline ends. This CDR3 spans 13 amino acids.

V and J are TRBV19 and TRBJ1-5, with 8 bases identical to TRBD1. This CDR3 is built from 15 residues. From germline, CDR1 is LNHDA and CDR2 SQIVND (reference sequence). J was trimmed by 5 bases and V by 6 bases; bases with no gene match: 9. CDR3 in DNA: TGTGCCAGTAGGCCCCTTCTACAGGGGGATCAGCCCCAGCATTTT. Its protein product is CASRPLLQGDQPQHF.

The J gene is TRBJ2-2, the V gene TRBV2; 12 bases agree with TRBD2. CDR1 and CDR2 from the germline V gene are SNHLY and FYNNEI. This CDR3 is built from 15 residues. After removal of 4 bases from V and 4 bases from J, the junction contained 1 base not matched to a gene. For the CDR3, the DNA is TGTGCCAGCAGTGGGACTAGCGGGGCCACCGGGGAGCTGTTTTTT. This translates into CASSGTSGATGELFF.

V usage is TRBV9 and J usage is TRBJ2-1, with 9 bases matching TRBD2. Trimming cost V 4 bases and J 6 bases; bases outside gene matches: 8. CDR3 length: 15 residues. Per germline, CDR1 SGDLS and CDR2 YYNGEE. In DNA, the CDR3 is TGTGCCAGCAGCCTTAGCGGGAGTAGGGGCAATGAGCAGTTCTTC. This gives the protein CASSLSGSRGNEQFF.

The J gene is TRBJ1-1, the V gene TRBV20-1; D gene uncertain. The V gene lost 3 bases and the J gene lost 0 bases, with 14 bases spanning the gap. Germline loops: CDR1 DFQATT, CDR2 SNEGSKA (reference sequence). CDR3 length: 15 residues. CDR3 nucleotides: TGCAGTGCTAGTGATCCACCTAGCATGAACACTGAAGCTTTCTTT. It is translated as CSASDPPSMNTEAFF.

This clone was seen only a few times. The chain employs TRBV13 and TRBJ2-3; 10 nucleotides line up with TRBD2. Germline-derived CDR1 and CDR2 are PRHDT and FYEKMQ (reference sequence). The CDR3 consists of 18 residues. J gave up 4 bases and V 4 bases, and 14 bases lay outside the gene matches. CDR3 bases: TGTGCCAGCAGCTCCTCTAGCGGGAGAACCCTTTGGGCAGATACGCAGTATTTT. This gives the protein CASSSSSGRTLWADTQYF.

The chain uses TRBV4-2 and TRBJ2-7; 8 nucleotides align to TRBD2. CDR3 length: 15 amino acids. J gave up 1 base and V 0 bases, and 2 bases lay outside the gene matches. Germline CDR1 and CDR2: LGHNA and YNFKEQ. The CDR3 reads CASSQEPSGSYEQYF. For the CDR3, the DNA is TGTGCCAGCAGCCAAGAGCCTAGCGGGTCCTACGAGCAGTACTTC.